This T cell receptor (beta chain) was captured in a study of identical twins. Study observations and caveats: Models predicted less out-of-frame TCR alpha sharing in monozygotic twins than was found.

CDR3 length: 14 residues. The germline V and J ends were trimmed by 6 bases and 4 bases, with 12 bases remaining between them. The germline gives CDR1 MNHNS, CDR2 SASEGT. This clonotype turned up a few times. Antigen specificity is unknown. A universal primer site came from template switching; cDNA carried unique molecular identifiers. MiXCR was run by TCRdb on the 5' RACE reads, yielding one entry per CDR3 protein. The data contain more than 650,000 distinct CDR3 sequences, 6.1% of them singletons. The clonotype originates from a man aged 18 to 35 in good health. The genes are TRBV6-1 and TRBJ2-2; TRBD2 might be the D (6 bases). Sequenced sample: naive T cells sorted from blood. CDR3 nucleotide sequence: TGTGCCAGCAGGGGCGGGATGGTCACCGGGGAGCTGTTTTTT. Amino acid sequence: CASRGGMVTGELFF.